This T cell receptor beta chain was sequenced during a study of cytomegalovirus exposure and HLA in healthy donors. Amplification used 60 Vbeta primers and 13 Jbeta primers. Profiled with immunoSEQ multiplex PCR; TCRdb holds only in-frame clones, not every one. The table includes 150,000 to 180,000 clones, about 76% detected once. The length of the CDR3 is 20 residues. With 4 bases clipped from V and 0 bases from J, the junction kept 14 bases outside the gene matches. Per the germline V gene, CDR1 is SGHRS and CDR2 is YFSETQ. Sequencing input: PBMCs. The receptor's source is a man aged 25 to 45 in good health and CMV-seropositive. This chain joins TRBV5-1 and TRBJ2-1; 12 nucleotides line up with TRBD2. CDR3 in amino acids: CASSQGPGTSGWSSYNEQFF. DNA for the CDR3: TGCGCCAGCAGCCAAGGCCCCGGGACTAGCGGGTGGAGCTCCTACAATGAGCAGTTCTTC.